These T cell receptor beta chains were read from a single sample in a study of response to subunit inactivated influenza vaccine. Using its own MiXCR run on the RT-PCR reads, TCRdb lists one record per CDR3 protein. The sample lists some 540,000 distinct CDR3 sequences, approximately 20% occurring once. This sample was also put to use in a study of T cells expressing NK-cell markers.

The sequenced sample was CD4+ T cells sorted from PBMCs, obtained 12 days after vaccination. These receptors were taken from a man in his fifties or sixties who received an inactivated influenza vaccine. CDR3s include the opening cysteine and the closing phenylalanine or tryptophan. Each record gives: D gene, J gene, V gene, clone size, CDR3 length, CDR3 protein, CDR3 DNA. The D gene is left open where the match is weak. The listing skips clone size in some rows; elsewhere it reads once, few, many or a size class.

D gene: .; J gene: TRBJ2-1; V gene: TRBV5-1; clone size: .; CDR3 length: 13; CDR3 protein: CASSSAGGPEQFF; CDR3 DNA: TGCGCCAGCAGCTCGGCAGGCGGCCCTGAGCAGTTCTTC
D gene: .; J gene: TRBJ2-5; V gene: TRBV12-3/TRBV12-4; clone size: few; CDR3 length: 14; CDR3 protein: CASSLYSGQETQYF; CDR3 DNA: TGTGCCAGCAGTTTATATAGCGGACAAGAGACCCAGTACTTC
D gene: .; J gene: TRBJ1-5; V gene: TRBV7-2; clone size: many; CDR3 length: 14; CDR3 protein: CASSLAQGNQPQHF; CDR3 DNA: TGTGCCAGCAGTTTAGCCCAGGGCAATCAGCCCCAGCATTTT
D gene: .; J gene: TRBJ2-7; V gene: TRBV7-8; clone size: .; CDR3 length: 15; CDR3 protein: CASSIKQGGPYEQYF; CDR3 DNA: TGTGCCAGCAGCATCAAACAGGGAGGACCCTACGAGCAGTACTTC
D gene: .; J gene: TRBJ2-5; V gene: TRBV6-1; clone size: .; CDR3 length: 15; CDR3 protein: CASSEVGGSQETQYF; CDR3 DNA: TGTGCCAGCAGTGAGGTCGGGGGCTCCCAAGAGACCCAGTACTTC
D gene: TRBD1; J gene: TRBJ2-3; V gene: TRBV12-3/TRBV12-4; clone size: .; CDR3 length: 15; CDR3 protein: CASSWTGGYKDTQYF; CDR3 DNA: TGTGCCAGCAGTTGGACAGGGGGGTATAAGGATACGCAGTATTTT
D gene: TRBD1; J gene: TRBJ1-2; V gene: TRBV24-1; clone size: .; CDR3 length: 16; CDR3 protein: CATSDSRQGNNYGYTF; CDR3 DNA: TGTGCCACCAGTGATTCGAGACAGGGCAACAATTATGGCTACACCTTC
D gene: TRBD1; J gene: TRBJ2-1; V gene: TRBV28; clone size: .; CDR3 length: 17; CDR3 protein: CASSAPERDRGLNEQFF; CDR3 DNA: TGTGCCAGCAGTGCTCCGGAGAGGGACAGGGGGCTCAATGAGCAGTTCTTC
D gene: TRBD1; J gene: TRBJ1-2; V gene: TRBV28; clone size: .; CDR3 length: 17; CDR3 protein: CASSSTPDRFPNYGYTF; CDR3 DNA: TGTGCCAGCAGTTCCACCCCGGACAGGTTCCCTAACTATGGCTACACCTTC
D gene: TRBD2; J gene: TRBJ2-1; V gene: TRBV7-2; clone size: .; CDR3 length: 12; CDR3 protein: CATGRGSNEQFF; CDR3 DNA: TGTGCCACGGGCCGCGGGAGTAATGAGCAGTTCTTC
D gene: .; J gene: TRBJ2-7; V gene: TRBV28; clone size: few; CDR3 length: 16; CDR3 protein: CASSLVQGELFYEQYF; CDR3 DNA: TGTGCCAGCAGTTTAGTACAGGGAGAGTTATTCTACGAGCAGTACTTC
D gene: .; J gene: TRBJ2-4; V gene: TRBV12-3/TRBV12-4; clone size: .; CDR3 length: 16; CDR3 protein: CASSTGSRLAKNIQYF; CDR3 DNA: TGTGCCAGCAGTACAGGGTCCCGGCTAGCCAAAAACATTCAGTACTTC
D gene: TRBD2; J gene: TRBJ2-7; V gene: TRBV28; clone size: few; CDR3 length: 13; CDR3 protein: CAGQTSGSLVQYF; CDR3 DNA: TGTGCCGGACAGACTAGCGGGAGCTTAGTGCAGTACTTC
D gene: TRBD1; J gene: TRBJ2-1; V gene: TRBV5-1; clone size: .; CDR3 length: 14; CDR3 protein: CASSQGQGLYEQFF; CDR3 DNA: TGCGCCAGCAGCCAGGGACAGGGGCTGTATGAGCAGTTCTTC
D gene: TRBD2; J gene: TRBJ2-5; V gene: TRBV19; clone size: .; CDR3 length: 14; CDR3 protein: CARREAGEEETQHF; CDR3 DNA: TGTGCCAGGCGAGAAGCGGGAGAGGAGGAGACCCAGCACTTC
D gene: TRBD1; J gene: TRBJ2-1; V gene: TRBV11-2; clone size: .; CDR3 length: 15; CDR3 protein: CASSSQGSSYNEQFF; CDR3 DNA: TGTGCCAGCAGCTCACAGGGGAGCTCCTACAATGAGCAGTTCTTC
D gene: .; J gene: TRBJ2-7; V gene: TRBV27; clone size: .; CDR3 length: 15; CDR3 protein: CASSLGMGLSYEQYF; CDR3 DNA: TGTGCCAGCAGTCTGGGGATGGGCCTTTCCTACGAGCAGTACTTC
D gene: .; J gene: TRBJ2-5; V gene: TRBV12-3/TRBV12-4; clone size: few; CDR3 length: 14; CDR3 protein: CASSPRTFQETQYF; CDR3 DNA: TGTGCCAGCAGTCCCCGGACATTCCAAGAGACCCAGTACTTC
D gene: TRBD2; J gene: TRBJ2-1; V gene: TRBV20-1; clone size: few; CDR3 length: 20; CDR3 protein: CSARGGKRSGRAVNLYEQFF; CDR3 DNA: TGCAGTGCTAGAGGGGGAAAGAGGAGCGGGAGGGCCGTCAATCTTTATGAGCAGTTCTTC
D gene: TRBD1; J gene: TRBJ2-1; V gene: TRBV6-1; clone size: many; CDR3 length: 14; CDR3 protein: CASSVDRGPDEQFF; CDR3 DNA: TGTGCCAGCAGTGTGGACAGGGGGCCTGATGAGCAGTTCTTC
D gene: TRBD2; J gene: TRBJ2-2; V gene: TRBV24-1; clone size: .; CDR3 length: 16; CDR3 protein: CATSAVAGAGTGELFF; CDR3 DNA: TGTGCCACCAGTGCCGTAGCGGGAGCGGGCACCGGGGAGCTGTTTTTT
D gene: TRBD2; J gene: TRBJ2-1; V gene: TRBV24-1; clone size: few; CDR3 length: 17; CDR3 protein: CATSETGLAGAYNEQFF; CDR3 DNA: TGTGCCACCAGTGAAACGGGACTAGCGGGAGCCTACAATGAGCAGTTCTTC
D gene: .; J gene: TRBJ1-4; V gene: TRBV2; clone size: .; CDR3 length: 15; CDR3 protein: CASSEGGISNEKLFF; CDR3 DNA: TGTGCCAGCAGTGAAGGCGGTATCAGTAATGAAAAACTGTTTTTT
D gene: TRBD1; J gene: TRBJ1-3; V gene: TRBV4-3; clone size: .; CDR3 length: 16; CDR3 protein: CASSQGGQRTGNTIYF; CDR3 DNA: TGCGCCAGCAGCCAAGGGGGACAGAGAACGGGAAACACCATATATTTT
D gene: .; J gene: TRBJ1-5; V gene: TRBV6-2/TRBV6-3; clone size: .; CDR3 length: 11; CDR3 protein: CASGRGWPQHF; CDR3 DNA: TGTGCCAGCGGACGCGGTTGGCCCCAGCATTTT
D gene: .; J gene: TRBJ2-7; V gene: TRBV12-3/TRBV12-4; clone size: .; CDR3 length: 11; CDR3 protein: CASKSEAEQYF; CDR3 DNA: TGTGCCAGCAAGTCAGAGGCCGAGCAGTACTTC
D gene: .; J gene: TRBJ1-6; V gene: TRBV28; clone size: once; CDR3 length: 15; CDR3 protein: CASSSGTVNNSPLHF; CDR3 DNA: TGTGCCAGCAGTTCCGGGACGGTGAATAATTCACCCCTCCACTTT
D gene: TRBD2; J gene: TRBJ2-5; V gene: TRBV9; clone size: few; CDR3 length: 16; CDR3 protein: CASSVGGSGNLETQYF; CDR3 DNA: TGTGCCAGCAGCGTAGGTGGTAGCGGGAATTTGGAGACCCAGTACTTC
D gene: .; J gene: TRBJ1-3; V gene: TRBV27; clone size: few; CDR3 length: 16; CDR3 protein: CASSSRAGGTSNTIYF; CDR3 DNA: TGTGCCAGCAGCTCCAGGGCGGGGGGAACGTCGAACACCATATATTTT
D gene: .; J gene: TRBJ1-4; V gene: TRBV6-2/TRBV6-3; clone size: few; CDR3 length: 12; CDR3 protein: CASSDEFGKLFF; CDR3 DNA: TGTGCCAGCAGTGACGAATTCGGAAAACTGTTTTTT
D gene: .; J gene: TRBJ2-1; V gene: TRBV11-2; clone size: few; CDR3 length: 15; CDR3 protein: CASSLNRQVNNEQFF; CDR3 DNA: TGTGCCAGCAGTTTGAATCGACAGGTCAACAATGAGCAGTTCTTC
D gene: TRBD2; J gene: TRBJ2-1; V gene: TRBV28; clone size: .; CDR3 length: 17; CDR3 protein: CASSLSSGTSVHNEQFF; CDR3 DNA: TGTGCCAGCAGTTTATCCTCCGGGACTAGCGTCCACAATGAGCAGTTCTTC
D gene: .; J gene: TRBJ2-3; V gene: TRBV6-4; clone size: .; CDR3 length: 16; CDR3 protein: CASSDWYGGRPDTQYF; CDR3 DNA: TGTGCCAGCAGTGACTGGTATGGGGGGCGACCAGATACGCAGTATTTT
D gene: .; J gene: TRBJ2-7; V gene: TRBV6-5; clone size: many; CDR3 length: 13; CDR3 protein: CASSYAPGYEQYF; CDR3 DNA: TGTGCCAGCAGTTATGCCCCGGGGTACGAGCAGTACTTC
D gene: TRBD2; J gene: TRBJ2-1; V gene: TRBV5-5; clone size: .; CDR3 length: 16; CDR3 protein: CASSPPLAGADNEQFF; CDR3 DNA: TGTGCCAGCAGCCCCCCCTTAGCGGGAGCCGACAATGAGCAGTTCTTC
D gene: TRBD2; J gene: TRBJ2-3; V gene: TRBV10-3; clone size: .; CDR3 length: 15; CDR3 protein: CAISGSLAATDTQYF; CDR3 DNA: TGTGCCATCAGCGGGTCCCTAGCGGCCACAGATACGCAGTATTTT
D gene: .; J gene: TRBJ2-7; V gene: TRBV7-9; clone size: .; CDR3 length: 12; CDR3 protein: CASSLFLYEQYF; CDR3 DNA: TGTGCCAGCAGCTTATTCCTCTACGAGCAGTACTTC
D gene: .; J gene: TRBJ2-5; V gene: TRBV15; clone size: many; CDR3 length: 17; CDR3 protein: CATSRDRGLGRQETQYF; CDR3 DNA: TGTGCCACCAGCAGAGATAGGGGGTTGGGACGCCAAGAGACCCAGTACTTC
D gene: .; J gene: TRBJ2-5; V gene: TRBV5-1; clone size: few; CDR3 length: 14; CDR3 protein: CASQSGVVGETQYF; CDR3 DNA: TGCGCCAGCCAAAGTGGGGTGGTGGGAGAGACCCAGTACTTC
D gene: .; J gene: TRBJ2-2; V gene: TRBV6-5; clone size: .; CDR3 length: 16; CDR3 protein: CASSYMGRANTGELFF; CDR3 DNA: TGTGCCAGCAGTTATATGGGACGCGCGAACACCGGGGAGCTGTTTTTT
D gene: TRBD1; J gene: TRBJ1-3; V gene: TRBV27; clone size: .; CDR3 length: 15; CDR3 protein: CASSRTGKVGNTIYF; CDR3 DNA: TGTGCCAGCAGTCGGACAGGGAAGGTTGGAAACACCATATATTTT
D gene: .; J gene: TRBJ2-2; V gene: TRBV9; clone size: few; CDR3 length: 15; CDR3 protein: CASSVDQGSSGELFF; CDR3 DNA: TGTGCCAGCAGCGTAGACCAGGGTTCCTCCGGGGAGCTGTTTTTT
D gene: .; J gene: TRBJ1-3; V gene: TRBV20-1; clone size: few; CDR3 length: 14; CDR3 protein: CSASLGTSGNTIYF; CDR3 DNA: TGCAGTGCTAGTTTGGGGACCTCTGGAAACACCATATATTTT
D gene: .; J gene: TRBJ2-6; V gene: TRBV7-9; clone size: .; CDR3 length: 16; CDR3 protein: CASSLFRGDGANVLTF; CDR3 DNA: TGTGCCAGCAGCTTATTTAGAGGGGATGGGGCCAACGTCCTGACTTTC
D gene: .; J gene: TRBJ1-1; V gene: TRBV7-2; clone size: few; CDR3 length: 16; CDR3 protein: CASSLARGRRNTEAFF; CDR3 DNA: TGTGCCAGCAGCTTAGCACGGGGGCGGCGGAACACTGAAGCTTTCTTT
D gene: TRBD1; J gene: TRBJ2-2; V gene: TRBV5-1; clone size: .; CDR3 length: 16; CDR3 protein: CASSLELGGDTGELFF; CDR3 DNA: TGCGCCAGCAGCTTGGAGCTAGGGGGCGACACCGGGGAGCTGTTTTTT
D gene: .; J gene: TRBJ2-3; V gene: TRBV7-6; clone size: few; CDR3 length: 15; CDR3 protein: CACSLDGVVADTQYF; CDR3 DNA: TGTGCTTGCAGTTTGGACGGGGTGGTGGCTGATACGCAGTATTTT
D gene: TRBD2; J gene: TRBJ2-1; V gene: TRBV27; clone size: .; CDR3 length: 15; CDR3 protein: CASTSGGSLYNEQFF; CDR3 DNA: TGTGCCAGCACTTCCGGCGGGAGTTTGTACAATGAGCAGTTCTTC
D gene: .; J gene: TRBJ2-7; V gene: TRBV10-3; clone size: .; CDR3 length: 14; CDR3 protein: CAISDNIPPYEQYF; CDR3 DNA: TGTGCCATCAGTGATAATATACCTCCCTACGAGCAGTACTTC
D gene: .; J gene: TRBJ2-3; V gene: TRBV20-1; clone size: few; CDR3 length: 11; CDR3 protein: CSATGVDTQYF; CDR3 DNA: TGCAGTGCTACCGGGGTAGATACGCAGTATTTT
D gene: TRBD2; J gene: TRBJ2-1; V gene: TRBV5-1; clone size: .; CDR3 length: 18; CDR3 protein: CASSLPTSGGPIYNEQFF; CDR3 DNA: TGCGCCAGCAGCCTTCCGACTAGCGGGGGGCCTATTTACAATGAGCAGTTCTTC
D gene: TRBD1; J gene: TRBJ2-5; V gene: TRBV5-1; clone size: .; CDR3 length: 16; CDR3 protein: CASSLTRQGARETQYF; CDR3 DNA: TGCGCCAGCAGTTTGACCCGACAGGGGGCTAGGGAGACCCAGTACTTC
D gene: TRBD1; J gene: TRBJ2-3; V gene: TRBV15; clone size: .; CDR3 length: 19; CDR3 protein: CATSRDPRTGPLGTDTQYF; CDR3 DNA: TGTGCCACCAGCAGAGATCCCAGGACAGGGCCCCTCGGCACAGATACGCAGTATTTT